What follows are 19 T cell receptor beta chains derived from one specimen sequenced in a study of T-cell memory formation after mild COVID-19. TCRdb analysed the 5' RACE reads with MiXCR anew, one entry per CDR3 protein. This sample has 200,000 or so distinct CDR3 sequences; around 16% occur once, and the top ten carry 2.4%. The sequenced sample was PBMCs or a T cell subset sorted from them (not recorded which). The receptors were sampled from an adult woman who had mild COVID-19 (a few samples of this study predate the infection). Cell type and time point are not known.

The chain has TRBV6-5 and TRBJ1-1, with D possibly being TRBD1 (6 bases). Trimming took off 6 bases at V and 4 bases at J, with 18 bases between the two ends. Germline-derived CDR1 and CDR2 are MNHEY and SVGAGI. The CDR3 consists of 15 residues. CDR3 nucleotides: TGTGCCAGCAGGCGGAGGGGGGGCGTTATCACTGAAGCTTTCTTT. As protein: CASRRRGGVITEAFF.

J is TRBJ2-5 and V is TRBV29-1, with TRBD1 as a possible D gene (6 bases). V lost 5 bases and J 5 bases, leaving 12 bases between the germline ends. This CDR3 contains 12 residues. Germline CDR1 reads SQVTM; CDR2 reads ANQGSEA. The CDR3 sequence is CSVNRVGETQYF. DNA for the CDR3: TGCAGCGTTAACAGGGTTGGGGAGACCCAGTACTTC.

J is TRBJ2-7 and V is TRBV20-1; 9 bases line up with TRBD1. After removal of 6 bases from V and 5 bases from J, the junction contained 11 bases not matched to a gene. This CDR3 has 14 amino acids. Germline-derived CDR1 and CDR2 are DFQATT and SNEGSKA (reference sequence). CDR3 DNA: TGCAGTGCCAGCCCCGGGACAGGGATCAACGAGCAGTACTTC. Translating gives CSASPGTGINEQYF.

A few counts support this clonotype. The gene calls are TRBV3-1 and TRBJ2-5; 8 bases are a match to TRBD1. The germline CDR1 and CDR2 sequences are LGHDT and YNNKEL (reference sequence). V shed 4 bases, J shed 5 bases, and the junction held 6 bases outside the gene matches. The CDR3 length is 14 residues. The chain's CDR3 is CASSLGQVGETQYF. CDR3 DNA sequence: TGTGCCAGCAGCCTGGGACAGGTTGGCGAGACCCAGTACTTC.

In this sample, this clonotype turned up a few times. The chain combines TRBV20-1 with TRBJ2-3, with 14 bases lining up with TRBD2. Trimming cost V 6 bases and J 2 bases; bases outside gene matches: 4. The CDR3 length is 15 residues. CDR1 and CDR2 from the germline V gene are DFQATT and SNEGSKA (reference sequence). The CDR3 sequence is CSAPGLAGATDTQYF. As DNA, the CDR3 is TGCAGTGCGCCGGGACTAGCGGGGGCCACAGATACGCAGTATTTT.

The DNA of the CDR3 is TGTGCCAGCACGGGACTAGAAGGAGAGACCCAGTACTTC. Residues: CASTGLEGETQYF. The rearrangement uses TRBV12-3 or TRBV12-4 and TRBJ2-5; the match to TRBD2 covers 8 bases. The V segment lost 7 bases and the J segment 4 bases; nucleotides outside the gene matches: 5. The CDR3 consists of 13 residues.

The chain links TRBV20-1 to TRBJ1-3; D unclear. The CDR3 loop spans 16 amino acids. The V end lost 0 bases, the J end lost 0 bases, and 12 bases lay between the germline ends. Germline V gene sequence: CDR1 DFQATT, CDR2 SNEGSKA (reference sequence). The CDR3 bases are TGCAGTGCTAGAGATGCAGTCAGTCCCTCTGGAAACACCATATATTTT. It translates to CSARDAVSPSGNTIYF.

This sequence joins TRBV12-3 or TRBV12-4 and TRBJ1-1; possible D gene TRBD1, 5 bases. V lost 2 bases, J lost 6 bases, and 19 bases lay in between. The CDR3 has 16 amino acids. CDR3 coding DNA: TGTGCCAGCAGTTTAAAGCCCACAGGTCGATTAGCTGAAGCTTTCTTT. Translation: CASSLKPTGRLAEAFF.

The rearrangement joins TRBV28 to TRBJ2-7; D is unresolved. The CDR3 is 16 amino acids. Germline values: CDR1 MDHEN, CDR2 SYDVKM. V shed 3 bases and J shed 0 bases, with 15 bases lying between them. The CDR3 sequence is CASSFKIIAPSYEQYF. The CDR3 nucleotides read TGTGCCAGCAGTTTTAAGATTATTGCACCCTCCTACGAGCAGTACTTC.

This chain connects TRBV29-1 to TRBJ1-2; 8 nucleotides line up with TRBD1. The junction had 3 bases not matched to a gene; V was cut back by 4 bases and J by 5 bases. The germline V gene encodes CDR1 SQVTM and CDR2 ANQGSEA. The CDR3 spans 12 residues. The CDR3 is CSVGDRNYGYTF. CDR3 DNA: TGCAGCGTTGGGGACAGGAATTATGGCTACACCTTC.

The chain links TRBV6-4 to TRBJ2-4, with a tentative D call TRBD2 (6 bases). The V end lost 0 bases, the J end lost 7 bases, and 10 bases lay between the germline ends. Germline CDR1 and CDR2: MRHNA and SNTAGT. The CDR3 is made up of 14 amino acids. The CDR3 region has the DNA TGTGCCAGCAGTGACTCTGGAGGGAGCAACATTCAGTACTTC. It yields the protein CASSDSGGSNIQYF.

This clonotype appeared a few times. This chain links TRBV4-3 with TRBJ2-5; tentatively, D is TRBD1 or TRBD2 (6 bases each). V dropped 0 bases and J dropped 5 bases, with 10 bases sitting between them. CDR3 length: 14 residues. Germline loops: CDR1 LGHNA, CDR2 YSLEER. The CDR3 spells CASSQDWGAETQYF. The CDR3 nucleotides read TGCGCCAGCAGCCAAGACTGGGGGGCGGAGACCCAGTACTTC.

This clonotype was recorded many times. The V and J genes are TRBV2 and TRBJ2-5; D might be TRBD1 (6 bases). V was cut by 4 bases and J by 5 bases, with 14 bases left in between. CDR3 length equals 14 residues. Germline V gene data show CDR1 as SNHLY and CDR2 as FYNNEI. The CDR3 DNA reads TGTGCCAGCAGTGTCTGGGGGCAGGAGGAGACCCAGTACTTC. Its translation is CASSVWGQEETQYF.

This sequence joins TRBV4-3 and TRBJ2-1, with 12 bases matching TRBD2. The CDR3 contains 15 residues. The trim removed 5 bases at V and 7 bases at J, leaving 6 bases unmatched. Germline V lookup: CDR1 LGHNA, CDR2 YSLEER. The CDR3 sequence: CASSTLAGGRNEQFF. The CDR3 DNA follows: TGCGCCAGCAGCACACTAGCGGGAGGTCGTAATGAGCAGTTCTTC.

The chain carries TRBV6-5 and TRBJ1-2; TRBD1 agrees at 7 bases. J was trimmed by 2 bases and V by 0 bases; bases with no gene match: 3. The germline CDR1 and CDR2 sequences are MNHEY and SVGAGI. The CDR3 contains 15 residues. The chain's CDR3 is CASSYSEDRNYGYTF. The CDR3 DNA follows: TGTGCCAGCAGTTACTCCGAGGACAGGAACTATGGCTACACCTTC.

The V call is TRBV29-1, the J call TRBJ2-1; D uncertain. The CDR3 has 13 residues. The V gene lost 4 bases and the J gene lost 3 bases, with 10 bases spanning the gap. In germline, CDR1 is SQVTM, CDR2 ANQGSEA. CDR3 DNA: TGCAGCGTTGTAGTCCCAGGCTACAATGAGCAGTTCTTC. It encodes CSVVVPGYNEQFF.

This chain connects TRBV24-1 to TRBJ2-6, with D possibly being TRBD1 (6 bases). The CDR3 runs to 16 residues. In germline, CDR1 is KGHDR, CDR2 SFDVKD. V dropped 6 bases and J dropped 1 base, with 12 bases sitting between them. The CDR3 DNA follows: TGTGCCACCAGTAGGGCAGGGGAATCTGGGGCCAACGTCCTGACTTTC. It is translated as CATSRAGESGANVLTF.

The table lists this clonotype with a few counts. The CDR3: CASSPVGGQQETQYF. CDR3 nucleotide sequence: TGTGCCAGCAGTCCAGTGGGAGGGCAGCAAGAGACCCAGTACTTC. The chain is built from TRBV12-3 or TRBV12-4 and TRBJ2-5, with TRBD2 matching over 7 bases. V lost 5 bases to trimming and J lost 2 bases; unmatched junction nucleotides: 8. The length of the CDR3 is 15 residues.

This clonotype was detected a few times. The chain uses TRBV7-6 and TRBJ1-1; D unresolved. Trimming pared 5 bases from V and 1 base from J, leaving 14 bases between. Germline-derived CDR1 and CDR2 are SGHVS and FNYEAQ. The CDR3 extends over 15 amino acids. CDR3 in amino acids: CASSPLAGSNTEAFF. CDR3 bases: TGTGCCAGCAGCCCTCTCGCGGGATCGAACACTGAAGCTTTCTTT.